The clone carrying this TCR beta chain was recorded many times. The antigen is undetermined. This specimen belongs to a study of CD8 T cells in ankylosing spondylitis. Findings and caveats of the study: A motif in TCR beta, a set of under ten highly homologous variants, appeared characteristic of ankylosing spondylitis blood. Enrichment of disease-linked clones was reportedly significant in matched ankylosing spondylitis synovial fluid.

The CDR3 has 13 residues. Trimming took 7 bases from V and 2 from J, leaving 13 bases between them. The germline V gene has CDR1 DFQATT and CDR2 SNEGSKA (reference sequence). Preparation of TCR beta libraries was done by quantitative 5'-RACE with molecular barcodes. From the 5' RACE reads, TCRdb called clonotypes with MiXCR, one entry per CDR3 protein. The sample lists about 190,000 distinct CDR3 sequences, 13% occurring once. This clonotype was sampled from a female donor with ankylosing spondylitis or in good health (not recorded which). This sequence joins TRBV20-1 and TRBJ2-3; D is undetermined. Specimen: blood, either unsorted or a sorted T cell fraction (not recorded which). The CDR3 bases are TGCAGTGAACCTGGCCGTTCCACAGATACGCAGTATTTT. Translated, it gives CSEPGRSTDTQYF.